This TCR beta chain was profiled in a study of radiation and T cells in renal cell carcinoma. Time point here: blood 2 weeks post-SBRT. Treatment here: 15 Gy SBRT to primary tumor, nephrectomy 4 weeks later. The tumor was a clear cell renal cell carcinoma. Sequenced by immunoSEQ multiplex PCR; TCRdb stores in-frame clones only, minus some. The sample has 150,000 to 180,000 clones; 80% to 90% are singletons. Study conclusions and caveats: In blood, top tumor clones expanded by 2 weeks, shrinking by 4.

Regarding this clone: Its target is unknown.

The CDR3 sequence is 16 residues long. CDR1 is SGDLS, CDR2 YYNGEE, per germline. V trimming: 5 bases; J trimming: 7 bases; junction bases outside the gene matches: 13. The sequence was collected from a woman aged 50 to 60 with renal cell carcinoma. The sample here was blood, taken from a patient whose treatment included radiotherapy and nephrectomy. This sequence joins TRBV9 and TRBJ1-4, with TRBD1 identical over 8 bases. The CDR3 is CASSFGQGGAGEKLFF. For the CDR3, the DNA is TGTGCCAGCAGTTTCGGACAGGGTGGGGCTGGTGAAAAACTGTTTTTT.